This T cell receptor beta chain was sequenced during a study of cytomegalovirus exposure and HLA in healthy donors. Primers included in the PCR were 60 Vbeta and 13 Jbeta primers. Sequenced by immunoSEQ multiplex PCR; TCRdb stores in-frame clones only, minus some. The sample contains about 230,000 clones, 70% to 90% of which appear only once. Regarding donors, all were healthy bone marrow donors. This clonotype originated in a girl between 2 and 10 years old in good health and CMV-seronegative. The specimen was PBMCs.

CDR3 in amino acids: CASSQRLAGETYEQYF. The CDR3 DNA follows: TGCGCCAGCAGCCAACGTTTAGCGGGGGAGACTTACGAGCAGTACTTC. The V and J genes are TRBV4-1 and TRBJ2-7; 9 positions match TRBD2. CDR3 length equals 16 residues. The V and J ends lost 2 bases and 4 bases, in that order; junction bases with no gene match: 9. Germline V gene sequence: CDR1 MGHRA, CDR2 YSYEKL.